Detailed here is one T cell receptor beta chain. Its antigen is undetermined. V was clipped by 2 bases and J by 2 bases; unmatched bases: 4. Germline-derived CDR1 and CDR2 are SGHDT and YYEEEE. The length of the CDR3 is 14 residues. This entry comes from a study of T cell responses to AZD1222 COVID-19 vaccine. Notes on the study in general: Regions left unmutated in variants are reportedly the target of nearly half of spike-specific TCRs. Only six or seven AZD1222 recipients were seropositive at baseline.

This table comes from immunoSEQ multiplex PCR, and its TCRdb copy is limited to in-frame clones, with some not included. The sample lists some 140,000 clones, roughly 84% seen once, with over 4% in the top ten. This chain uses TRBV5-6 with TRBJ2-7; 7 bases are shared with TRBD1. The sequencing here drew on peripheral blood, taken on day 0 of AZD1222 vaccination. The receptor's source is an adult in good health. The chain's CDR3 is CASSFPTGAYEQYF. CDR3 coding DNA: TGTGCCAGCAGCTTCCCAACAGGGGCCTACGAGCAGTACTTC.